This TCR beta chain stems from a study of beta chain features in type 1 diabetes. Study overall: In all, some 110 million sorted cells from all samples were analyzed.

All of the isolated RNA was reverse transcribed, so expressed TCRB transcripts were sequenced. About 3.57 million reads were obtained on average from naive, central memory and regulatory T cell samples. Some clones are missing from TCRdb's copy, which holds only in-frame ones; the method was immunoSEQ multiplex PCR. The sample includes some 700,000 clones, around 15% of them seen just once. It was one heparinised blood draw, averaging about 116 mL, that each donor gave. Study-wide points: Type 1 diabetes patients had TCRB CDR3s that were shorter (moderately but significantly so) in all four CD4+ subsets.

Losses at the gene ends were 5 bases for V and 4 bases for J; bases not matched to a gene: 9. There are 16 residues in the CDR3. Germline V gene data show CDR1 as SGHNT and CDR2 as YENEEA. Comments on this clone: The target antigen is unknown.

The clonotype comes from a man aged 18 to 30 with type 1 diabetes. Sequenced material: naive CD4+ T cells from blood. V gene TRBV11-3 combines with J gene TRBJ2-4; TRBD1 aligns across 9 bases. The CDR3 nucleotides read TGTGCCAGCAGCCCACGACAGGGGGGTTCTAAAAACATTCAGTACTTC. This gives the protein CASSPRQGGSKNIQYF.